Each of the 5 T cell receptor beta chains below was sequenced from the same sample in a study of cytomegalovirus exposure and HLA in healthy donors. Libraries were prepared by immunoSEQ multiplex PCR; TCRdb keeps only in-frame clonotypes and omits some of them. The profile shows about 74,000 clones, 90% to 95% of them singletons. Sequenced material: PBMCs. These TCRs come from a young man in good health and CMV-seropositive.

This sequence joins TRBV9 and TRBJ1-1; D possibly corresponds to TRBD1 (5 bases). This CDR3 comprises 14 residues. Germline V gives CDR1 SGDLS, CDR2 YYNGEE. V was trimmed by 0 bases and J by 2 bases, leaving 8 bases between them. In DNA form, the CDR3 reads TGTGCCAGCAGCGTAGGACAGAAAAACACTGAAGCTTTCTTT. Protein: CASSVGQKNTEAFF.

The rearrangement links TRBV5-4 to TRBJ2-5; D is perhaps TRBD2 (6 bases). V lost 7 bases and J lost 5, with 24 bases in between. The CDR3 covers 16 residues. Per germline, CDR1 SGHNT and CDR2 YYREEE (reference sequence). The CDR3, as DNA: TGTGCCAGCCGAAGTGGGGGGTTAAGAGGGAGGGAGACCCAGTACTTC. Protein: CASRSGGLRGRETQYF. Full variable domain (remainder filled in from reference TRBV5-4 and TRBJ2-5): ETGVTQSPTHLIKTRGQQVTLRCSSQSGHNTVSWYQQALGQGPQFIFQYYREEENGRGNFPPRFSGLQFPNYSSELNVNALELDDSALYLCASRSGGLRGRETQYFGPGTRLLVL.

V is TRBV4-1 and J is TRBJ2-5, with 7 bases aligning to TRBD2. Germline lookup yields CDR1 MGHRA and CDR2 YSYEKL. J gave up 7 bases and V 3 bases, and 8 bases lay outside the gene matches. The CDR3 totals 14 residues. CDR3 in DNA: TGCGCCAGCAGCCAGGGACGGGGAGGGTCGACCCAGTACTTC. Translated: CASSQGRGGSTQYF.

This chain connects TRBV5-1 to TRBJ1-1; TRBD1 matches at 9 bases. J gave up 4 bases and V 0 bases, and 7 bases lay outside the gene matches. This CDR3 is 16 amino acids long. Germline-derived CDR1 and CDR2 are SGHRS and YFSETQ. CDR3 loop: CASSLAGTGYGTEAFF. The CDR3 DNA is TGCGCCAGCAGCTTGGCCGGGACAGGGTATGGCACTGAAGCTTTCTTT.

This chain connects TRBV30 to TRBJ2-7, with TRBD2 as a possible D gene (6 bases). Germline V CDR1 and CDR2: GTSNPN, SVGIG (reference sequence). With 5 bases removed from V and 2 bases from J, the gap between germline ends came to 13 bases. The CDR3 loop spans 13 amino acids. CDR3 nucleotides: TGTGCCTGGTGCGGGGACCCCACCTACGAGCAGTACTTC. Translating it yields CAWCGDPTYEQYF.